This entry features one TCR beta chain sequence. Its target is unknown. Several immunoSEQ plates received, in even portions, the genomic DNA of each subset. Every unsorted PBMC PCR replicate was loaded with about 320 ng DNA, some 31,000 T cell genomes. Assay: immunoSEQ multiplex PCR; the TCRdb copy retains only in-frame clones and omits some. The sample lists around 530,000 clones; just over 75% were seen once. This entry is derived from a study of shared clonotypes between healthy human individuals. Trimming left V 6 bases short and J 14 bases short, with 15 bases between. The CDR3 is 12 residues long. Germline assignment: CDR1 SGHDT and CDR2 YYEEEE. The study's findings and limits: Exclusively blood specimens were collected; tissue repertoires likely differ. Deeper or shallower sequencing was expected to change how clonotypes are shared among donors.

J is TRBJ1-6 and V is TRBV5-6; D remains ambiguous. The specimen sequenced was PBMCs. The TCR originated in a woman aged 40 to 55 in good health. Some clones in this sample may be carry-over from other donors' samples. The CDR3 region is CASTIFRGSLHF. As DNA, the CDR3 is TGTGCCAGCACCATTTTCAGAGGCTCCCTCCACTTT.